Reported below is one TCR beta chain. The antigen is unknown. TCRdb's copy holds only in-frame clones and misses some; the assay was immunoSEQ multiplex PCR. The table shows around 47,000 clones, with roughly 94% occurring only once. Germline V gives CDR1 SGHAT, CDR2 FQNNGV. This CDR3 is 16 amino acids long. V was clipped by 1 base and J by 1 base, with 12 bases between them. The data belong to a study of T cells after posttransplantation cyclophosphamide. Study results and limitations: Skin or GI-infiltrating T cells shared few TRB sequences with blood.

This rearrangement joins TRBV11-2 to TRBJ2-3; D might be TRBD2 (7 bases). The receptor was derived from a woman in her 30s in good health and a related stem cell transplant donor. Sequencing was carried out using PBMCs. Here the CDR3 DNA reads TGTGCCAGCAGCTTAGGGGGGGGACACCGCACAGATACGCAGTATTTT. Translation gives CASSLGGGHRTDTQYF.